The 10 T cell receptor beta chains reported below all come from one sample, sequenced in a study of T cells in Graves' hyperthyroidism and ophthalmopathy (dated by TCRdb to the late 2010s). Library construction relied on multiplex PCR. Reads for this sample came from an Illumina HiSeq 2000. Amplification of TCR beta CDR3 regions was carried out from RNA transcripts. For the first round of RT-PCR on the TCR CDR3, the HTBI primer set was used together with the Qiagen OneStep RT-PCR kit. TCRdb cleaned the public reads at Q25 with fastp, built clones with MiXCR and kept in-frame beta chains. Rows with a matching CDR3 protein are joined into one entry that keeps the most common DNA and genes. In all, the sample holds just under 750,000 distinct CDR3 sequences, and 35% of those were seen once. Around 30% of the sample rests with the top ten. Sequenced input: blood. These receptors all come from a woman aged 35 to 49 with Graves' hyperthyroidism.

This sequence joins TRBV25-1 and TRBJ2-7, with D perhaps matching TRBD1 or TRBD2 (6 bases each). Trimming left V 6 bases short and J 3 bases short, with 18 bases between. Per germline, CDR1 MGHDK and CDR2 SYGVNS. The CDR3 contains 15 residues. CDR3 nucleotide sequence: TGTGCCAGCAGCCAAGGGTTTGGAGGGGGCTACGAGCAGTACTTC. It codes for CASSQGFGGGYEQYF.

This chain connects TRBV7-2 to TRBJ1-4; 7 nucleotides agree with TRBD1. After removal of 4 bases from V and 0 bases from J, the junction contained 5 bases not matched to a gene. The germline V gene has CDR1 SGHTA and CDR2 FQGNSA. The CDR3 has 16 amino acids. Here the CDR3 reads CASSSDRAATNEKLFF. In DNA form, the CDR3 reads TGTGCCAGCAGCTCCGACAGGGCTGCAACTAATGAAAAACTGTTTTTT.

This clonotype came up a few times. The rearrangement uses TRBV5-4 and TRBJ1-3; TRBD1 might be the D (5 bases). Trimming pared 0 bases from V and 0 bases from J, leaving 10 bases between. Germline V gene lookup returns CDR1 SGHNT and CDR2 YYREEE (reference sequence). The CDR3 extends over 16 amino acids. In DNA form, the CDR3 reads TGTGCCAGCAGCTTGGACAGGTTCAGCTCTGGAAACACCATATATTTT. Translating it yields CASSLDRFSSGNTIYF.

Ten or more counts support this clonotype. The genes are TRBV5-4 and TRBJ1-1; 8 bases are a match to TRBD1. The CDR3 is 15 residues long. The junction had 7 bases not matched to a gene; V was cut back by 0 bases and J by 6 bases. Germline CDR1 reads SGHNT; CDR2 reads YYREEE (reference sequence). The CDR3 spells CASSLAAGGFSEAFF. The CDR3 DNA is TGTGCCAGCAGCTTGGCCGCAGGGGGCTTTTCTGAAGCTTTCTTT. The entire variable domain, with the rest obtained from reference TRBV5-4 and TRBJ1-1, is as follows: ETGVTQSPTHLIKTRGQQVTLRCSSQSGHNTVSWYQQALGQGPQFIFQYYREEENGRGNFPPRFSGLQFPNYSSELNVNALELDDSALYLCASSLAAGGFSEAFFGQGTRLTVV.

A word on this clonotype: The junction departs from the called germline gene at one end, perhaps through a read error. The CDR3 loop reads CASSQLLLSYEQYF. CDR3 nucleotide sequence: TGCGCCAGCAGCCAATTGCTTCTCTCCTACGAGCAGTACTTC. The rearrangement uses TRBV7-2 and TRBJ2-7; D ambiguous. The germline gives CDR1 SGHTA, CDR2 FQGNSA. This CDR3 has 14 amino acids.

This clonotype appeared many times. The genes are TRBV25-1 and TRBJ2-7; D remains unclear. Germline V gene sequence: CDR1 MGHDK, CDR2 SYGVNS. CDR3 length: 12 amino acids. V shed 9 bases and J shed 2 bases, with 11 bases lying between them. The CDR3 is CASTDMAYEQYF. The CDR3 bases are TGTGCCAGTACCGATATGGCCTACGAGCAGTACTTC.

This clonotype was observed at least ten times. The junction does not match germline at one end; this may be a read error. The gene calls are TRBV5-1 and TRBJ1-3, with a weak D call TRBD1 (5 bases). This CDR3 contains 13 residues. CDR1 is SGHRS, CDR2 YFSETQ, per germline. The CDR3 protein is CASSPGTGNTIYF. CDR3 in DNA: TGTGCCAGCAGCCCAGGGACTGGAAACACCATATATTTT.

The V and J genes are TRBV2 and TRBJ2-2; D uncertain. Germline CDR1 reads SNHLY; CDR2 reads FYNNEI. This CDR3 region has 12 residues. Trimming took off 6 bases at V and 4 bases at J, with 6 bases between the two ends. CDR3 sequence reads: CASRMITGELFF. The CDR3 DNA reads as TGTGCCAGCAGAATGATCACCGGGGAGCTGTTTTTT.

The chain carries TRBV7-2 and TRBJ2-7; 7 positions agree with TRBD2. CDR3 length: 16 residues. Germline CDR1 and CDR2: SGHTA and FQGNSA. Germline trimming cut 8 bases from V and 2 bases from J; bases unmatched to any gene: 15. The CDR3: CASSGALAGDPYEQYF. The CDR3 DNA reads as TGTGCCAGCTCCGGGGCACTGGCGGGAGACCCCTACGAGCAGTACTTC.

The chain joins TRBV20-1 to TRBJ2-1; no definite D call. The CDR3 extends over 15 amino acids. Germline V gene sequence: CDR1 DFQATT, CDR2 SNEGSKA (reference sequence). The germline V and J ends were trimmed by 2 bases and 7 bases, with 18 bases remaining between them. This CDR3 reads CSARSGQTGLNEQFF. The CDR3 DNA is TGCAGTGCTAGAAGTGGTCAAACCGGGTTGAATGAGCAGTTCTTC.